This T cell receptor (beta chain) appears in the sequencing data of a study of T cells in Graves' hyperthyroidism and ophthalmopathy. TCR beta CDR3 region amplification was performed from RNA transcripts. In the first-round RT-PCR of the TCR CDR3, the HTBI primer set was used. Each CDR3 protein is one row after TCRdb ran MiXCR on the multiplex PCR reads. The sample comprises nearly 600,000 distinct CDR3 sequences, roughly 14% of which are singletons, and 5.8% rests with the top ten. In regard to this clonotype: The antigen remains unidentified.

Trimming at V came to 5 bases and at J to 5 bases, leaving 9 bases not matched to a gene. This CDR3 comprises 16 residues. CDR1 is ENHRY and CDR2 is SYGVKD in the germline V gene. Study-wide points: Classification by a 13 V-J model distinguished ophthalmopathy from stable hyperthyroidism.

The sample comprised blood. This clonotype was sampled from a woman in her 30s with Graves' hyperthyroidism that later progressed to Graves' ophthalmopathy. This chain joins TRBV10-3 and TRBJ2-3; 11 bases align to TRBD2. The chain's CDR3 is CAISFRLAGSVDTQYF. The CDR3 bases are TGTGCCATCAGTTTCAGACTAGCGGGAAGTGTAGATACGCAGTATTTT.